The TCR beta chain described here comes from a study of identifying expanded T cells in peripheral blood. Trimming removed 4 bases at V and 0 bases at J, with 21 bases between. This CDR3 is 18 amino acids long. The germline V gene has CDR1 MGHRA and CDR2 YSYEKL. This clone turned up a few times. The protocol was immunoSEQ multiplex PCR, while the TCRdb copy is restricted to in-frame clones and leaves out a portion. The sample has about 100,000 clones; around nine tenths are singletons. The J gene is TRBJ1-2, the V gene TRBV4-1, with D unresolved. The specimen was blood. The clonotype originates from a person aged 18-69 years in good health. The CDR3 protein is CASSLGPRIAIANYGYTF. In nucleotides, the CDR3 is TGCGCCAGCAGCCTCGGACCCCGAATTGCGATAGCTAACTATGGCTACACCTTC.